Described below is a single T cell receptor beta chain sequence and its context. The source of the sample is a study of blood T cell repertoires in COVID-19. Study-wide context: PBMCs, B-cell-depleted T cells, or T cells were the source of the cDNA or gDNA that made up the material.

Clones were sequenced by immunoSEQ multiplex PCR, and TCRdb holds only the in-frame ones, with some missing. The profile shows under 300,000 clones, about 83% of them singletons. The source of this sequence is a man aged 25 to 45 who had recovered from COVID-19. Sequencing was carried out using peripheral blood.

CDR3 sequence (DNA): TGTGCCAGCAGCTTACAGGGTCCCTCGAGCCACGAGCAGTACTTC. Translating it yields CASSLQGPSSHEQYF. The V and J genes are TRBV11-2 and TRBJ2-7; TRBD1 might be the D (5 bases). The germline CDR1 and CDR2 sequences are SGHAT and FQNNGV. V dropped 2 bases and J dropped 5 bases, with 16 bases sitting between them. The CDR3 loop spans 15 amino acids.